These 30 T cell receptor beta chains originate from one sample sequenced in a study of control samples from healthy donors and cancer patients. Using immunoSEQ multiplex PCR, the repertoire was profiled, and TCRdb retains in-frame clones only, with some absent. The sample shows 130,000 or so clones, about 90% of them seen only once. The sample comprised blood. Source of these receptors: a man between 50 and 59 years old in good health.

Here the CDR3 DNA reads TGTGCCAGCAGCCCAGGGCAAGAGACCCAGTACTTC. Its protein product is CASSPGQETQYF. This chain links TRBV9 with TRBJ2-5; D may be TRBD1 (5 bases). The V and J ends lost 4 bases and 2 bases respectively, with 6 bases between them. Germline V gene lookup returns CDR1 SGDLS and CDR2 YYNGEE. CDR3 length equals 12 residues.

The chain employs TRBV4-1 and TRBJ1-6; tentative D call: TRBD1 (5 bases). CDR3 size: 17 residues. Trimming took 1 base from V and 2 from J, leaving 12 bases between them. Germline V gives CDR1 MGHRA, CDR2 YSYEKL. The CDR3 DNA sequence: TGCGCCAGCAGCCAAGGAGGGGAAATGACCTATAATTCACCCCTCCACTTT. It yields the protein CASSQGGEMTYNSPLHF.

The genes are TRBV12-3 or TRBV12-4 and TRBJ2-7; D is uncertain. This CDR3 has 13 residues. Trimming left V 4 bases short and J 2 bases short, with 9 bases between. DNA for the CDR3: TGTGCCAGCAGTTCGCGGCCGCCCTACGAGCAGTACTTC. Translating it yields CASSSRPPYEQYF.

The CDR3 reads CASSQDFRNTEAFF. In nucleotides, the CDR3 is TGTGCCAGCAGCCAAGATTTCAGGAACACTGAAGCTTTCTTT. V gene TRBV14 combines with J gene TRBJ1-1; D call uncertain. Per germline, CDR1 SGHDN and CDR2 FVKESK. The length of the CDR3 is 14 residues. V lost 0 bases and J 1 base, leaving 6 bases between the germline ends.

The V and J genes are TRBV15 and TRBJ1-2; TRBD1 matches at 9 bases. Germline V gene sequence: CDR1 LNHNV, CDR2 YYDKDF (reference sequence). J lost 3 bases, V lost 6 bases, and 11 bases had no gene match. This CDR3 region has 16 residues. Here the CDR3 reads CATRRDRDFLDYGYTF. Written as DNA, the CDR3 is TGTGCCACCAGGCGGGACAGGGACTTCCTTGACTATGGCTACACCTTC.

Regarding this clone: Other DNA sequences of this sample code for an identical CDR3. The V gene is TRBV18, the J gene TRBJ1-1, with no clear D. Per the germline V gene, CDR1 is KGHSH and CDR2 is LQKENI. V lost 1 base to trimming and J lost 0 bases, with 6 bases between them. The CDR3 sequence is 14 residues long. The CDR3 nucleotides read TGTGCCAGCTCACCACTCGAAATGAACACTGAAGCTTTCTTT. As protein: CASSPLEMNTEAFF.

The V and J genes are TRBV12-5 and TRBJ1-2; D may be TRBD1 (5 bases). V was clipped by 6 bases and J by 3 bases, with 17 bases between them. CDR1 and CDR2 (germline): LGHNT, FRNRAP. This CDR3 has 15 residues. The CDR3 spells CASGPSQVLDYGYTF. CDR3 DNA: TGTGCTAGTGGACCCTCACAGGTGTTGGACTATGGCTACACCTTC.

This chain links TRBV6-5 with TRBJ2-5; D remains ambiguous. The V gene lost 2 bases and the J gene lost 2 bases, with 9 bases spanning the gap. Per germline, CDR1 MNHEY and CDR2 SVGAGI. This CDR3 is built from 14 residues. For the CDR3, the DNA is TGTGCCAGCAGTTACCTCATAGAGCAAGAGACCCAGTACTTC. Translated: CASSYLIEQETQYF.

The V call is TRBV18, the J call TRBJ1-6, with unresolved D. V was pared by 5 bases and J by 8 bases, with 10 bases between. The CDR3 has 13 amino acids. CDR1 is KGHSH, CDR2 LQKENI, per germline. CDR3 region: CASSSGQDSPLHF. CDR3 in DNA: TGTGCCAGCTCATCAGGTCAAGATTCACCCCTCCACTTT.

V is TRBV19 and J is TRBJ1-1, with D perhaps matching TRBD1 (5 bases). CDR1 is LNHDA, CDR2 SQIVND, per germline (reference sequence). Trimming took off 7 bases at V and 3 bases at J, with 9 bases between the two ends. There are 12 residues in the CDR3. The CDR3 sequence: CASIGAHTEAFF. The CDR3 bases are TGTGCCAGTATTGGGGCCCACACTGAAGCTTTCTTT.

The CDR3 loop is CASNARGSYNEQFF. CDR3 nucleotide sequence: TGTGCCAGCAACGCGCGGGGCTCTTACAATGAGCAGTTCTTC. V gene TRBV6-5 combines with J gene TRBJ2-1; tentative D call: TRBD2 (6 bases). The CDR3 sequence is 14 residues long. V was trimmed by 7 bases and J by 4 bases, leaving 14 bases between them. Per germline, CDR1 MNHEY and CDR2 SVGAGI.

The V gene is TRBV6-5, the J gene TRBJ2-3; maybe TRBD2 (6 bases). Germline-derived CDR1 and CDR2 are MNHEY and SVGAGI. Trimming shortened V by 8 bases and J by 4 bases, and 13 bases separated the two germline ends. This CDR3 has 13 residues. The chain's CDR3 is CASGGVPPDTQYF. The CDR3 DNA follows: TGTGCCAGCGGAGGGGTTCCCCCAGATACGCAGTATTTT.

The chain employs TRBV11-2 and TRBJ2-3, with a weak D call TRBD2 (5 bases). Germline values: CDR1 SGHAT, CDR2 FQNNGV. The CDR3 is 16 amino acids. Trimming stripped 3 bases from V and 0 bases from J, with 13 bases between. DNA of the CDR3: TGTGCCAGCAGCTTCTCGACTATCTCTAGCACAGATACGCAGTATTTT. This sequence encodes CASSFSTISSTDTQYF.

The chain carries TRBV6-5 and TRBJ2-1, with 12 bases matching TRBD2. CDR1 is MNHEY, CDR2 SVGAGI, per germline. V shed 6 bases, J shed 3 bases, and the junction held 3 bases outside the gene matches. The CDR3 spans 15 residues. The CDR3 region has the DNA TGTGCCAGCAGGACTAGCGGGGGTTTCTACAATGAGCAGTTCTTC. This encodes CASRTSGGFYNEQFF.

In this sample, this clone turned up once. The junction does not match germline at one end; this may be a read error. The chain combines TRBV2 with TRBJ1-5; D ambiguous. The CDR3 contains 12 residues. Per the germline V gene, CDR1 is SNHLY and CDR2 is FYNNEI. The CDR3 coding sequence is TGTGCCAGCAATGAAGAAGGCCAGCCCCAGCATTTT. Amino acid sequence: CASNEEGQPQHF.

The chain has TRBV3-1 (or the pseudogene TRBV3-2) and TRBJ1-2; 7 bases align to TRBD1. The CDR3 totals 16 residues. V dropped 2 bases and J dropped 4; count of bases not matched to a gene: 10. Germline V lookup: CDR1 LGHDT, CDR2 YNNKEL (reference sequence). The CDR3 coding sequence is TGTGCCAGCAGCCAACCCGGACAGGTGGGGAGCTATGGCTACACCTTC. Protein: CASSQPGQVGSYGYTF.

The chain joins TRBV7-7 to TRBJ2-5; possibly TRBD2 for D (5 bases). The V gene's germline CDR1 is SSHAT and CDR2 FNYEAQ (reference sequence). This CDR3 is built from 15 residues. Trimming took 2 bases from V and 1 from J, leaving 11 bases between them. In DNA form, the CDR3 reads TGTGCCAGCAGCTTAAATTTCCTAGCCCAAGAGACCCAGTACTTC. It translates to CASSLNFLAQETQYF.

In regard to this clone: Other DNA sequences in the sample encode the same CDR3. The CDR3 reads CASSLAGYTDTQYF. CDR3 DNA: TGCGCCAGCAGCTTAGCAGGATACACAGATACGCAGTATTTT. V and J are TRBV5-1 and TRBJ2-3; no clear D gene. V lost 2 bases and J lost 2, with 9 bases in between. The CDR3 is 14 amino acids. Germline values: CDR1 SGHRS, CDR2 YFSETQ.

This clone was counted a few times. Here the CDR3 DNA reads TGTGCCAGCAGCCTAGCCTACGAGCAGTACTTC. It specifies CASSLAYEQYF. The rearrangement joins TRBV5-4 to TRBJ2-7; D not resolved. The ends were cut back, 4 bases at V and 2 bases at J, with 4 bases in the middle. CDR1 and CDR2 (germline): SGHNT, YYREEE (reference sequence). CDR3 size: 11 residues.

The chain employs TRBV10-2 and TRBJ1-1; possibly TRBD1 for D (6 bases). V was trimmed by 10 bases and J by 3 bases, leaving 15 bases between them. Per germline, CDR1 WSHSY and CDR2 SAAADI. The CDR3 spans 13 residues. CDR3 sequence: CATSRTAYTEAFF. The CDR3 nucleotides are TGCGCCACCTCCCGGACAGCTTACACTGAAGCTTTCTTT.

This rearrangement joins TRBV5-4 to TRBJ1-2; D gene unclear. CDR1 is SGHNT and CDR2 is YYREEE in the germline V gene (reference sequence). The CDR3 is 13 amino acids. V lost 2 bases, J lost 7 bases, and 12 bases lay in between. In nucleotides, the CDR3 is TGTGCCAGCAGCTTCCCCGGGCATAGTGGCTACACCTTC. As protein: CASSFPGHSGYTF. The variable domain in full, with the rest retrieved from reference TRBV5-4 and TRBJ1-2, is ETGVTQSPTHLIKTRGQQVTLRCSSQSGHNTVSWYQQALGQGPQFIFQYYREEENGRGNFPPRFSGLQFPNYSSELNVNALELDDSALYLCASSFPGHSGYTFGSGTRLTVV.

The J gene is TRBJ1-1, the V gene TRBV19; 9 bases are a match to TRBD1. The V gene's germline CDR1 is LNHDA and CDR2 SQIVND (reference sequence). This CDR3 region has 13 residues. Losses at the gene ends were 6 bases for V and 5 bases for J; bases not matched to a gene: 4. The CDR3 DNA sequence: TGTGCCAGTAGACAGGGGGCTCGAACTGAAGCTTTCTTT. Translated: CASRQGARTEAFF.

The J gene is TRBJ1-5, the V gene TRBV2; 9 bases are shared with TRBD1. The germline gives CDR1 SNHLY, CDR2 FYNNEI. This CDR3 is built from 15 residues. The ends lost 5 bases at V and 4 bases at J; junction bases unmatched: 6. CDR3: CASSYGQGQNQPQHF. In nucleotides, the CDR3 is TGTGCCAGCAGTTACGGACAGGGGCAGAATCAGCCCCAGCATTTT.

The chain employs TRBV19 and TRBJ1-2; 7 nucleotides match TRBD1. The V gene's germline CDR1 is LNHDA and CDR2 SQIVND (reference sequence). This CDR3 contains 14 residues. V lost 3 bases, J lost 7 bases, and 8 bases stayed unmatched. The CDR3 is CASSIDRATSGYTF. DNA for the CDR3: TGTGCCAGTAGTATTGACAGGGCGACAAGTGGCTACACCTTC.

CDR3 sequence reads: CASSSNTEAFF. For the CDR3, the DNA is TGTGCCAGCAGTTCCAACACTGAAGCTTTCTTT. V and J are TRBV6-2 or TRBV6-3 and TRBJ1-1, with unresolved D. Germline V CDR1 and CDR2: MNHEY, SVGEGT. The CDR3 contains 11 residues. V was cut by 4 bases and J by 2 bases, with 2 bases left in between.

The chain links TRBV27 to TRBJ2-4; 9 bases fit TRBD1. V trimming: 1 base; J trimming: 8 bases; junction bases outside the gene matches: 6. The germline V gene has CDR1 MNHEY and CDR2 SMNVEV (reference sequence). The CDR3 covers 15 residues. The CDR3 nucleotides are TGTGCCAGCAGTTTATATGGACAGGGGACGGACATTCAGTACTTC. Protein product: CASSLYGQGTDIQYF.

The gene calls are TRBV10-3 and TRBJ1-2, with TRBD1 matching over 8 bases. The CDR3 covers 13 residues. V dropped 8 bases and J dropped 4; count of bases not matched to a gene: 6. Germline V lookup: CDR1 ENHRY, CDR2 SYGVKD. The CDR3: CAIVTGDGYGYTF. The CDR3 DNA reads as TGTGCCATCGTGACAGGGGACGGCTATGGCTACACCTTC.

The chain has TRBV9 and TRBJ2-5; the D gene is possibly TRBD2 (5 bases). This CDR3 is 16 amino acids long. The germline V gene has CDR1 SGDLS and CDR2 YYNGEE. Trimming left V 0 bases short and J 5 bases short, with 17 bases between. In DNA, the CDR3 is TGTGCCAGCAGCGTAGAAAACGGTCTCTCGGGGGAGACCCAGTACTTC. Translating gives CASSVENGLSGETQYF.

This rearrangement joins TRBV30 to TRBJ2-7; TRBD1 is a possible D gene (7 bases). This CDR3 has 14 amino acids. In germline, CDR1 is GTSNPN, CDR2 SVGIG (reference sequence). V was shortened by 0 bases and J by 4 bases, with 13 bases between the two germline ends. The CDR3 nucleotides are TGTGCCTGGAGTGTTTTGACAGGGACTTACGAGCAGTACTTC. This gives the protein CAWSVLTGTYEQYF.

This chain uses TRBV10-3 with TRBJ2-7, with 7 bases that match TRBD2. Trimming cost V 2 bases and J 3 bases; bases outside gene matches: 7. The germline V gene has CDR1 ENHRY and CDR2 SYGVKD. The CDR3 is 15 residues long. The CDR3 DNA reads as TGTGCCATCAGTGAGGGGGGGGGTACTTTCTACGAGCAGTACTTC. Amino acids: CAISEGGGTFYEQYF.